This is a list of T cell receptor beta chains from one sample in a study of blood T cells in healthy people across ages. TCRdb fed the 5' RACE reads into MiXCR, producing one record per CDR3 protein. The repertoire consists of more than 650,000 distinct CDR3 sequences, with 22% occurring once and the leading ten covering around a fifth. The sequencing input was blood. These receptors were collected from a man between 70 and 80 years old in good health. CDR3s leave out the opening cysteine and the closing phenylalanine or tryptophan. Some rows mark clone size as missing; the rest say once, few, many or name a class of expanded clone.

cdr3_length	clone_size	v_call	cdr3_aa
11	few	TRBV19	ASSPGQFYEQY
11	.	TRBV15	ATSRDFFYGYT
11	.	TRBV7-9	ASSLIGVDEQF
12	many	TRBV5-1	ASSEVATNEKLF
15	.	TRBV19	ASSFGGRMAGANVLT
14	.	TRBV5-1	ASSLDPGQPNEKLF
14	.	TRBV11-2	ASSPRRDRVSYEQY
13	many	TRBV28	ASSFGSGQTNEQF
10	.	TRBV12-3/TRBV12-4	ASSLDNTEAF
15	few	TRBV7-7	ASSFLVQGLTSEKLF
10	few	TRBV29-1	SEQQAQETQY
13	.	TRBV29-1	SFSLGGDSNQPQH
14	few	TRBV7-9	ASSPARGELKNIQY
13	.	TRBV6-6	VSSYSRGSTDTQY
13	few	TRBV20-1	SARDVPGGVGELF
13	few	TRBV7-3	ASSLSSSGGHTQY
11	few	TRBV12-3/TRBV12-4	ASKAGAADTQY
11	many	TRBV2	AGAGVSRDTQY
12	few	TRBV27	ASSHLGSTDTQY
12	.	TRBV29-1	SVRWGTLNSPLH
10	.	TRBV28	ASSRREQPQH
14	few	TRBV4-3	ASSQDFAGSTDTQY
13	few	TRBV4-1	ASSRERTVQETQY
14	.	TRBV7-9	ASSFGSGGGYNEQF
17	.	TRBV27	ASSFSTGTGVRGANVLT
17	few	TRBV2	AEGRIRLAGGLYQETQY
11	.	TRBV10-3	AISDSIPGELF
14	.	TRBV27	ASSFTAGGSGNTIY
12	.	TRBV29-1	SVEDHGRRTEAF
14	few	TRBV18	ASSPRRGTHTGELF
13	.	TRBV10-3	AISGGTGGFIEQF
12	.	TRBV3-1	ASSIGRNSYEQY
15	few	TRBV4-1	ASSQEGNRGQTDTQY
15	.	TRBV12-3/TRBV12-4	ASSPPPTHGGGYGYT
15	.	TRBV7-2	ASSFGTIRGGTDTQY
12	many	TRBV20-1	SAKTSGSVNEQF
13	few	TRBV5-1	ASSQSGTGNQPQH
10	few	TRBV20-1	SAKLDTGELF
13	few	TRBV24-1	ATSGTSGDTGELF
16	.	TRBV9	ASSALGTSGANTGELF
15	.	TRBV12-3/TRBV12-4	ASSPARGGGSADTQY
13	.	TRBV4-3	ASSQVATGSETQY
10	.	TRBV11-2	ASSTGNSPLH
14	.	TRBV24-1	ATSDAKGANTGELF
10	.	TRBV29-1	SEKTASNEQF
14	.	TRBV27	ASNEFPPRQGSEQY
19	many	TRBV25-1	ASSESTPTSGVTSSYNEQF
13	.	TRBV5-1	ASSPGQIMNTEAF
15	.	TRBV7-9	ASSLGTGGTTGNTIY
12	.	TRBV6-1	ASSRTGYSYEQY
10	few	TRBV9	ASSGGIYGYT
10	few	TRBV12-5	ASGLVQSEQF
15	.	TRBV5-1	ASSFTSGRATYNEQF
11	.	TRBV10-3	ATGGQGANEQF
14	few	TRBV7-2	ASSLSWAVSGNTIY
11	.	TRBV10-3	AIMSGGANVLT
10	few	TRBV29-1	SVEPSYNEQF
14	few	TRBV6-6	ASSYGASGALGYQF
11	.	TRBV7-2	ASSNGHSYEQY
10	few	TRBV6-6	ASSERYNEQF